The clone carrying this TCR beta chain has a single count. The authors' processing: Reference gene primers were amplified, and this amplification served to estimate nucleated cell counts. TCRdb's copy holds only in-frame clones and misses some; the assay was immunoSEQ multiplex PCR. D and trimming come from the DNA, and the V and J calls and clone size come from that table. Found here are 180,000 or so clones, about 81% of them singletons; the top ten hold 10% to 15%. While infection was still active, Seattle patients were enrolled and then followed longitudinally. These data originate in a study of blood T cell repertoires in COVID-19. About the research overall: COVID-19 samples, acute and convalescent, were from the United States, Italy and Spain.

The ends were cut back, 2 bases at V and 4 bases at J, with 8 bases in the middle. Germline V gene lookup returns CDR1 SGHNT and CDR2 YYREEE (reference sequence). The CDR3 is 13 amino acids. The chain carries TRBV5-4 and TRBJ2-3, with unresolved D. The sequenced sample consisted of peripheral blood. The source is a woman at least 80 years old with COVID-19, enrolled during active disease. This CDR3 is CASSFLEADTQYF. CDR3 DNA sequence: TGTGCCAGCAGCTTCCTAGAGGCAGATACGCAGTATTTT.